This TCR beta chain was captured by sequencing in a study of Graves' ophthalmopathy and Graves' hyperthyroidism. The TCR beta CDR3 regions underwent amplification from RNA transcripts. Following a first-round RT-PCR that used HTBI primers, a second-round multiplex PCR was carried out. TCRdb ran MiXCR on the multiplex PCR reads and lists one entry per CDR3 protein. The data contain 900,000 to 1,200,000 distinct CDR3 sequences, less than 45% of them singletons. V lost 4 bases and J 0 bases, leaving 15 bases between the germline ends. The CDR3 is 17 residues long. Germline V lookup: CDR1 ENHRY, CDR2 SYGVKD. This clonotype was recorded at least ten times.

This TCR was sampled from an adult man with Graves' hyperthyroidism. The rearrangement links TRBV10-3 to TRBJ2-2; D call uncertain. Sequenced sample: peripheral blood or thyroid tissue (not recorded which). The CDR3 DNA reads TGTGCCATCAGTGGCTCTCCGAACAGACCGAACACCGGGGAGCTGTTTTTT. Residues: CAISGSPNRPNTGELFF.